The 10 T cell receptor beta chains below were found in one sample sequenced in a study of blood T cell repertoires in COVID-19. Assay used: immunoSEQ multiplex PCR; TCRdb lists only in-frame clones, some missing. Counted here are under 150,000 clones, around 81% occurring once; the ten biggest clones make up 3.5% to 4.5%. Sample: peripheral blood. The source is a woman aged 60 to 75 with acute or convalescent COVID-19.

V usage is TRBV6-2 or TRBV6-3 and J usage is TRBJ2-7, with D perhaps TRBD2 (5 bases). This CDR3 contains 17 residues. Deletions cut 0 bases from V and 0 bases from J, with 15 bases between. The V gene's germline CDR1 is MNHEY and CDR2 SVGEGT. CDR3 sequence: CASSYSIVQRPSYEQYF. The CDR3 DNA follows: TGTGCCAGCAGTTACTCGATCGTCCAGCGGCCCTCCTACGAGCAGTACTTC.

The chain links TRBV7-2 to TRBJ1-1; the D is unclear. V shed 2 bases and J shed 4 bases, with 5 bases lying between them. Germline V gives CDR1 SGHTA, CDR2 FQGNSA. The CDR3 is made up of 12 amino acids. The CDR3 sequence: CASSLQVTEAFF. The CDR3 DNA follows: TGTGCCAGCAGCTTACAGGTCACTGAAGCTTTCTTT.

The chain employs TRBV18 and TRBJ2-1, with D tentatively TRBD2 (6 bases). Germline assignment: CDR1 KGHSH and CDR2 LQKENI. The V and J ends lost 2 bases and 6 bases respectively, with 11 bases between them. The CDR3 has 14 residues. CDR3 in DNA: TGTGCCAGCTCACCAAGGGACTCCGTCAATGAGCAGTTCTTC. Translated: CASSPRDSVNEQFF. The whole variable domain, filled in from reference TRBV18 and TRBJ2-1, reads NAGVMQNPRHLVRRRGQEARLRCSPMKGHSHVYWYRQLPEEGLKFMVYLQKENIIDESGMPKERFSAEFPKEGPSILRIQQVVRGDSAAYFCASSPRDSVNEQFFGPGTRLTVL.

This chain connects TRBV30 to TRBJ2-7, with a tentative D call TRBD2 (7 bases). With 3 bases removed from V and 7 bases from J, the gap between germline ends came to 19 bases. This CDR3 region has 14 residues. CDR1 is GTSNPN and CDR2 is SVGIG in the germline V gene (reference sequence). The CDR3 bases are TGTGCCTGGAGCGGGGGCGGGAGCCGGGCGGAGCAGTACTTC. Translation: CAWSGGGSRAEQYF.

CDR3 amino acids: CASSPTGDPSYGYTF. As DNA, the CDR3 is TGTGCCAGCAGCCCAACAGGGGATCCCTCCTATGGCTACACCTTC. The rearrangement links TRBV5-5 to TRBJ1-2; TRBD1 matches at 7 bases. The CDR3 runs 15 residues. Per the germline V gene, CDR1 is SGHKS and CDR2 is YYEKEE (reference sequence). J was trimmed by 4 bases and V by 4 bases; bases with no gene match: 10.

The chain links TRBV6-5 to TRBJ2-3; 7 bases fit TRBD1. The CDR3 covers 15 residues. The J segment lost 1 base and the V segment lost 6 bases, leaving 7 bases of the junction unmatched. Germline assignment: CDR1 MNHEY and CDR2 SVGAGI. The CDR3 DNA reads TGTGCCAGCAGCCAACTGACAGGGCGCACAGATACGCAGTATTTT. Its translation: CASSQLTGRTDTQYF.

The CDR3: CASSSLSYSPLHF. The DNA of the CDR3 is TGTGCCAGCAGTTCCCTTAGTTATTCACCCCTCCACTTT. V is TRBV28 and J is TRBJ1-6; no clear D gene. This CDR3 is 13 amino acids long. Germline CDR1 MDHEN, CDR2 SYDVKM. V lost 4 bases and J lost 8, with 9 bases in between.

The genes are TRBV2 and TRBJ2-2; possible D gene TRBD2, 6 bases. CDR1 is SNHLY and CDR2 is FYNNEI in the germline V gene. Trimming removed 9 bases at V and 1 base at J, with 9 bases between. This CDR3 contains 13 residues. The chain's CDR3 is CASGGGNTGELFF. The CDR3 DNA is TGTGCCAGTGGGGGAGGGAACACCGGGGAGCTGTTTTTT.

This clone was counted a single time. The chain uses TRBV12-3 or TRBV12-4 and TRBJ2-7; possible D gene TRBD1, 5 bases. The CDR3 extends over 13 amino acids. V was cut by 1 base and J by 2 bases, with 6 bases left in between. CDR3 sequence (DNA): TGTGCCAGCAGTTTAGGACAGACCTACGAGCAGTACTTC. Translation: CASSLGQTYEQYF.

This chain connects TRBV2 to TRBJ2-7; 9 nucleotides match TRBD1. Germline CDR1 reads SNHLY; CDR2 reads FYNNEI. This CDR3 spans 17 amino acids. The J segment lost 4 bases and the V segment lost 4 bases, leaving 14 bases of the junction unmatched. The CDR3 reads CASSASIPGQGMYEQYF. DNA of the CDR3: TGTGCCAGCAGTGCCTCAATCCCGGGACAGGGTATGTACGAGCAGTACTTC.